These 10 T cell receptor beta chains were sequenced from one sample in a study of blood T cells in healthy people across ages. Using a J-beta primer mix together with a sample-barcoded 5' primer, a second PCR was run for roughly 7 to 12 cycles. From the 5' RACE reads, TCRdb called clonotypes with MiXCR, one entry per CDR3 protein. Found here are some 750,000 distinct CDR3 sequences, about a fifth of them singletons; the top ten hold 22%. Sequenced sample: blood. The receptors originated from a man in his 70s in good health.

This clonotype was seen only a few times. This rearrangement joins TRBV29-1 to TRBJ1-1; a possible D gene is TRBD1 (6 bases). V was cut by 6 bases and J by 0 bases, with 14 bases left in between. The CDR3 is 14 residues long. Germline assignment: CDR1 SQVTM and CDR2 ANQGSEA. The DNA for the CDR3 is TGCAGCGTCCCAAGGGGGGCCTTGAACACTGAAGCTTTCTTT. Residues: CSVPRGALNTEAFF.

The gene calls are TRBV5-6 and TRBJ2-5; a possible D gene is TRBD2 (6 bases). Trimming pared 0 bases from V and 5 bases from J, leaving 14 bases between. CDR3 length equals 15 residues. Germline CDR1 and CDR2: SGHDT and YYEEEE. The DNA for the CDR3 is TGTGCCAGCAGCTTGGTCCAGGTTCGGGGGGAGACCCAGTACTTC. Amino acid sequence: CASSLVQVRGETQYF.

CDR3 amino acids: CASSELAGGPYEQYF. CDR3 sequence (DNA): TGTGCCAGCAGTGAACTAGCGGGAGGGCCCTACGAGCAGTACTTC. This chain uses TRBV6-1 with TRBJ2-5, with 12 bases lining up with TRBD2. The J call may be wrong; the DNA end is better matched by TRBJ2-7. This CDR3 is built from 15 residues. Germline loops: CDR1 MNHNS, CDR2 SASEGT.

The table lists this clonotype with a few counts. A read error may account for a junction end that differs from germline. The chain links TRBV5-1 to TRBJ2-2; D is possibly TRBD1 (5 bases). The CDR3 consists of 15 residues. The germline V gene encodes CDR1 SGHRS and CDR2 YFSETQ. The CDR3 bases are TGCGCCGGCAGCTTAAACAGGCCGAACACCGGGGAGCTGTTTTTT. This translates into CAGSLNRPNTGELFF. Filled out from reference TRBV5-1 and TRBJ2-2, the complete variable domain reads KAGVTQTPRYLIKTRGQQVTLSCSPISGHRSVSWYQQTPGQGLQFLFEYFSETQRNKGNFPGRFSGRQFSNSRSEMNVSTLELGDSALYLCAGSLNRPNTGELFFGEGSRLTVL.

This clonotype was seen only a few times. The V call is TRBV5-1, the J call TRBJ2-5, with a possible D match to TRBD1 (6 bases). Germline CDR1 SGHRS, CDR2 YFSETQ. Trimming pared 2 bases from V and 7 bases from J, leaving 15 bases between. This CDR3 comprises 14 residues. The CDR3 is CASSFGTPEGTQYF. The DNA of the CDR3 is TGCGCCAGCAGCTTTGGGACACCTGAGGGGACCCAGTACTTC.

The chain combines TRBV25-1 with TRBJ2-7; no definite D call. With 0 bases removed from V and 2 bases from J, the gap between germline ends came to 11 bases. Germline V lookup: CDR1 MGHDK, CDR2 SYGVNS. There are 15 residues in the CDR3. The CDR3 reads CASSEYKGPPYEQYF. The DNA for the CDR3 is TGTGCCAGCAGTGAATATAAAGGGCCCCCCTACGAGCAGTACTTC.

This clonotype has just one count. A much larger clone differs from this one at a single base, so this may be a read error. The V and J genes are TRBV12-3 or TRBV12-4 and TRBJ2-3; TRBD2 is a possible D gene (6 bases). The CDR3 length is 15 residues. DNA for the CDR3: TGTGCCAGCAGTTTAGGCGGGGCAAATGCAGATGCGCAGTATTTT. It specifies CASSLGGANADAQYF.

This clonotype has just a few counts. The chain carries TRBV19 and TRBJ1-5; tentatively, D is TRBD1 (6 bases). Trimming pared 1 base from V and 7 bases from J, leaving 14 bases between. Germline V CDR1 and CDR2: LNHDA, SQIVND (reference sequence). The CDR3 consists of 15 residues. CDR3: CASSIVGAFNQPQHF. CDR3 nucleotides: TGTGCCAGTAGTATAGTGGGGGCCTTTAACCAGCCCCAGCATTTT.

V usage is TRBV12-3 or TRBV12-4 and J usage is TRBJ2-5, with 7 bases identical to TRBD2. The CDR3 length is 13 residues. Trimming cost V 1 base and J 7 bases; bases outside gene matches: 3. CDR3 nucleotides: TGTGCCAGCAGTTTAGGCGGGAGCGGGACCCAGTACTTC. This gives the protein CASSLGGSGTQYF.

About this clonotype: No conserved phenylalanine or tryptophan is present at the end of the CDR3, so a read error is the likely explanation. J is TRBJ2-5 and V is TRBV4-1, with D maybe TRBD2 (5 bases). The V gene's germline CDR1 is MGHRA and CDR2 YSYEKL. The CDR3 is 15 residues long. The chain's CDR3 is CARSQQPTRGETQYL. The CDR3 coding sequence is TGCGCCCGCAGCCAACAACCGACCCGAGGGGAGACCCAGTACCTC.